Listed below are T cell receptor beta chains from one sample, sequenced in a study of CD4 T cell repertoires in COVID-19. Generated by immunoSEQ multiplex PCR, the TCRdb table keeps only in-frame clones and is missing some. The sample lists some 71,000 clones, under 90% occurring once. The source was CD4+ T cells from peripheral blood, collected after recovery from COVID-19. The receptor set was obtained from a human donor who had COVID-19. Each CDR3 is given with its conserved first and last residue. A D gene is named only where the DNA matches it firmly.

V	D	J	DNA	CDR3
TRBV18	TRBD1	TRBJ1-1	TGTGCCAGCTCACCTACAGGGGCCGGTTGGGAATGGGGCACTGAAGCTTTCTTT	CASSPTGAGWEWGTEAFF
TRBV6-1	NA	TRBJ2-5	TGTGCCAGCAGTGAAGCCGCGGCAGGGGGGCCCCAAGAGACCCAGTACTTC	CASSEAAAGGPQETQYF
TRBV4-2	TRBD2	TRBJ2-7	TGTGCCAGCAGCCAAGATTCAATAGCGGGAGAGTACGAGCAGTACTTC	CASSQDSIAGEYEQYF
TRBV19	NA	TRBJ1-1	TGTGCCAGTAGTATTGTGTCTTTGAACCAACAAGGACGGTACACTGAAGCTTTCTTT	CASSIVSLNQQGRYTEAFF
TRBV3-1/TRBV3-2	NA	TRBJ1-1	TGTGCCAGCAGCCAAGCAGAGAGGGGGAATGTGGCTTTCTTT	CASSQAERGNVAFF
TRBV14	NA	TRBJ2-7	TGTGCCAGCAGCCAAGCTCGCCCGGGGCTCGAGCAGTACTTC	CASSQARPGLEQYF
TRBV28	NA	TRBJ1-1	TGTGCCAGCAGGCGGACGGTGAACACTGAAGCTTTCTTT	CASRRTVNTEAFF
TRBV19	TRBD1	TRBJ2-2	TGTGCCAGCCGAACGCGGACAGGGGGGATCACCGGGGAGCTGTTTTTT	CASRTRTGGITGELFF
TRBV18	TRBD1	TRBJ2-5	TGTGCCAGCTCACCCCCTCGGACAGGGGGGGTTCAGACCCAGTACTTC	CASSPPRTGGVQTQYF
TRBV9	TRBD2	TRBJ2-3	TGTGCCAGCAGCGTACTAGCGGGGTTCACAGATACGCAGTATTTT	CASSVLAGFTDTQYF
TRBV7-9	TRBD1	TRBJ1-2	TGTGCCAGCAGCTTAGCCGGGACAGCCAGAGGCTACACCTTC	CASSLAGTARGYTF
TRBV6-2/TRBV6-3	TRBD1	TRBJ1-5	TGTGCCAGCAGCCACAGACAGGGAGAGTGGCCCCAGCATTTT	CASSHRQGEWPQHF
TRBV12-3/TRBV12-4	NA	TRBJ1-6	TGTGCCAGCAGTTTCAGTAATTCACCCCTCCACTTT	CASSFSNSPLHF
TRBV11-2	NA	TRBJ2-3	TGTGCCAGCAGCTTTCCGATTAGCACAGATACGCAGTATTTT	CASSFPISTDTQYF
TRBV20-1	NA	TRBJ2-3	TGCAGTGCTAGTAGGGCGGGGGCTAGCACAGATACGCAGTATTTT	CSASRAGASTDTQYF
TRBV20-1	TRBD2	TRBJ2-1	TGCAGCCCCCGGGGGGACAATGAGCAGTTCTTC	CSPRGDNEQFF